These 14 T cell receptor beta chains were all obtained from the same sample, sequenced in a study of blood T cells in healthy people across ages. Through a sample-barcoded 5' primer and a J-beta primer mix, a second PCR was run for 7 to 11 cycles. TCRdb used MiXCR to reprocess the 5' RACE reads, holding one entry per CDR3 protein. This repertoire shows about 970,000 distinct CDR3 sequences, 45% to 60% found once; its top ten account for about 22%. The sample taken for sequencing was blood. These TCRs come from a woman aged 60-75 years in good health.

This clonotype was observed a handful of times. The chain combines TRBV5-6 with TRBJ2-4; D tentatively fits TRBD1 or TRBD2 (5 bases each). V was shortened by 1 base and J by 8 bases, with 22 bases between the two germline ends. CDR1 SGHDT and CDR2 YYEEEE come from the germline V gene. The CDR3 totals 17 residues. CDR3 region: CASSLLSSGLRGYIQYF. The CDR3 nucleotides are TGTGCCAGCAGCTTGCTTAGTTCGGGGCTGAGGGGATACATTCAGTACTTC. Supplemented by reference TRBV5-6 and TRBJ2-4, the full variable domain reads DAGVTQSPTHLIKTRGQQVTLRCSPKSGHDTVSWYQQALGQGPQFIFQYYEEEERQRGNFPDRFSGHQFPNYSSELNVNALLLGDSALYLCASSLLSSGLRGYIQYFGAGTRLSVL.

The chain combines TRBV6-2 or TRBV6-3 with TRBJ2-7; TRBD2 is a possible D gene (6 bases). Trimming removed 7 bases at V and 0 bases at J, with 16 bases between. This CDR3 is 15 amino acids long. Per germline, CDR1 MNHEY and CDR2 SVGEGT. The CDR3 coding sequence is TGTGCCAGCAAGGCTCTAGCGATTCCCTCCTACGAGCAGTACTTC. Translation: CASKALAIPSYEQYF.

The CDR3 loop is CASSSDPLMTDTQYF. The CDR3 nucleotides are TGTGCCAGCAGCTCAGATCCCCTCATGACAGATACGCAGTATTTT. The chain has TRBV11-3 and TRBJ2-3; D unclear. The CDR3 has 15 amino acids. V lost 4 bases and J 3 bases, leaving 14 bases between the germline ends. Germline values: CDR1 SGHNT, CDR2 YENEEA.

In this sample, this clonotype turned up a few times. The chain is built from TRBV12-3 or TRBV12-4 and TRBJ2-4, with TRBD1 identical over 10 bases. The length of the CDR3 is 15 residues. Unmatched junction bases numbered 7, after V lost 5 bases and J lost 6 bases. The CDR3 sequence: CASSGQGGTLNIQYF. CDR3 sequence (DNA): TGTGCCAGCAGTGGACAGGGGGGAACCCTAAACATTCAGTACTTC.

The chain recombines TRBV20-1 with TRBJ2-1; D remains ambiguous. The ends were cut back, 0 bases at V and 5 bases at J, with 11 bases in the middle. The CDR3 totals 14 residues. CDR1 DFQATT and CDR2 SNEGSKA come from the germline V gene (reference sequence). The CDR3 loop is CSARDVSLNNEQFF. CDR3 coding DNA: TGCAGTGCTAGAGATGTGAGCCTAAACAATGAGCAGTTCTTC.

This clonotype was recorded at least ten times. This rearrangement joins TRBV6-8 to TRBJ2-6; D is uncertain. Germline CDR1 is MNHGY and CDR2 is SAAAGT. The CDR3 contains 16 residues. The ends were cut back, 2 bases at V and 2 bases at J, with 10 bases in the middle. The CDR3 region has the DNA TGTGCCAGCAGTTACGCTGAGTGGCCTGGGGCCAACGTCCTGACTTTC. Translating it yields CASSYAEWPGANVLTF.

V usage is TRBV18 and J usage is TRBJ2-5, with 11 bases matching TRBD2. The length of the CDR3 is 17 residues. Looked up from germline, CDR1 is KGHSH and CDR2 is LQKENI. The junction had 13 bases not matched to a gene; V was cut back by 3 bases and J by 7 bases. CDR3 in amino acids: CASSPGLAEIESGTQYF. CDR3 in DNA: TGTGCCAGCTCACCGGGACTAGCGGAAATTGAATCTGGGACCCAGTACTTC.

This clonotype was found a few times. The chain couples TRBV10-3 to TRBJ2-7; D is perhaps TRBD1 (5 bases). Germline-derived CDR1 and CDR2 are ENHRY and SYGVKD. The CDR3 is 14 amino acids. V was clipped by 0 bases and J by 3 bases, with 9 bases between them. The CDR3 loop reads CAISESSRGYEQYF. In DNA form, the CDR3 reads TGTGCCATCAGTGAGTCGTCTAGGGGCTACGAGCAGTACTTC.

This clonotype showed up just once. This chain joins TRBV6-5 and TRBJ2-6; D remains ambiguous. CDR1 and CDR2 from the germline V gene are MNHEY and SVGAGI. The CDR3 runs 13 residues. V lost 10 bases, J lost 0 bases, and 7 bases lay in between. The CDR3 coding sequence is TGTGCCACCCGAATCTCTGGGGCCAACGTCCTGACTTTC. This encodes CATRISGANVLTF.

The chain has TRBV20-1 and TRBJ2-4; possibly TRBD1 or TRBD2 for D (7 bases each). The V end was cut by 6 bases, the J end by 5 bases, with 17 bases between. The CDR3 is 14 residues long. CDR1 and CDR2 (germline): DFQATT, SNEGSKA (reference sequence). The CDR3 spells CSADLTGRENIQYF. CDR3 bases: TGCAGTGCCGACCTGACAGGGAGGGAAAACATTCAGTACTTC.

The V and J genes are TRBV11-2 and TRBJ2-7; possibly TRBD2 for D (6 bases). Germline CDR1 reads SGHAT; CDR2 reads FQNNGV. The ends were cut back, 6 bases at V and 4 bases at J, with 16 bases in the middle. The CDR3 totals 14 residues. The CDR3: CASSFGGVRYEQYF. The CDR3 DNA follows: TGTGCCAGCAGTTTCGGGGGAGTACGGTACGAGCAGTACTTC.

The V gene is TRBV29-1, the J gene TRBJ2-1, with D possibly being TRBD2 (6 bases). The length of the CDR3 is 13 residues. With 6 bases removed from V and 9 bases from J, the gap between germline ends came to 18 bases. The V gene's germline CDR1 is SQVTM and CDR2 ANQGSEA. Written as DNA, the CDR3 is TGCAGCGTCCCCCCCGGAGGGAGGCGTGAGCAGTTCTTC. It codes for CSVPPGGRREQFF.

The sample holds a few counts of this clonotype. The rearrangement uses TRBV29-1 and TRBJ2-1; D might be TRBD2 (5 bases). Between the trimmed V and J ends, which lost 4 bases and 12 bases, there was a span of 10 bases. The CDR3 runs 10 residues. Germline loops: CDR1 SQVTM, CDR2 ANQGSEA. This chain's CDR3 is CSVVAGGQFF. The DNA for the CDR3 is TGCAGCGTTGTTGCTGGAGGGCAGTTCTTC.

The CDR3 region is CAISEPGTGGDEQYF. DNA for the CDR3: TGTGCCATCAGTGAGCCGGGGACAGGGGGCGACGAGCAGTACTTC. This chain links TRBV10-3 with TRBJ2-7; the match to TRBD1 covers 12 bases. J gave up 5 bases and V 2 bases, and 4 bases lay outside the gene matches. CDR1 is ENHRY and CDR2 is SYGVKD in the germline V gene. This CDR3 region has 15 residues.